Below, 10 T cell receptor beta chains from the same sample are listed, as sequenced in a study of T cell clonotyping in hematopoietic cell transplantation. Sequenced by immunoSEQ multiplex PCR; TCRdb stores in-frame clones only, minus some. Of 9,000 to 15,000 clones in the sample, around 50% were seen once. Sequencing was performed on peripheral blood mononuclear cells. All receptors come from a man between 45 and 60 years old in good health. Some clones in this sample may be carry-over from other donors' samples.

V and J are TRBV5-6 and TRBJ1-2, with D tentatively TRBD1 (6 bases). Trimming left V 0 bases short and J 5 bases short, with 11 bases between. The CDR3 covers 14 residues. Per the germline V gene, CDR1 is SGHDT and CDR2 is YYEEEE. The CDR3 nucleotides are TGTGCCAGCAGCTTGGCCGTGACAGGATATGGCTACACCTTC. Amino acid sequence: CASSLAVTGYGYTF.

For the CDR3, the DNA is TGTGCCAGCAGCCCCTACGGCGGTACTGAAGCTTTCTTT. It codes for CASSPYGGTEAFF. This chain links TRBV14 with TRBJ1-1; D call uncertain. V was shortened by 4 bases and J by 5 bases, with 11 bases between the two germline ends. CDR1 SGHDN and CDR2 FVKESK come from the germline V gene. The CDR3 extends over 13 amino acids.

This clone has just a few counts. J is TRBJ2-1 and V is TRBV19; TRBD2 aligns across 9 bases. The V and J ends lost 7 bases and 8 bases, in that order; junction bases with no gene match: 18. From germline, CDR1 is LNHDA and CDR2 SQIVND (reference sequence). This CDR3 has 17 amino acids. CDR3 coding DNA: TGTGCCAGTACCACAACGAGGGCGGGAGGGGGTCAATATGAGCAGTTCTTC. This codes for CASTTTRAGGGQYEQFF.

This clone is a singleton in its sample. The rearrangement joins TRBV7-3 to TRBJ2-5, with TRBD1 matching over 7 bases. The J call may be faulty, since TRBJ2-7 better matches the DNA end. Germline CDR1 reads SGHTA; CDR2 reads FQGTGA. There are 14 residues in the CDR3. Written as DNA, the CDR3 is TGTGCCAGCAGCTTAGTTAAAAAGGGGGCCGAGCAGTACTTC. This codes for CASSLVKKGAEQYF.

V gene TRBV25-1 combines with J gene TRBJ2-5; a possible D gene is TRBD2 (5 bases). This CDR3 spans 11 amino acids. CDR1 is MGHDK and CDR2 is SYGVNS in the germline V gene. V dropped 11 bases and J dropped 5 bases, with 12 bases sitting between them. The CDR3 region has the DNA TGTGCCTCCCCGGAGGTGGAGACCCAGTACTTC. It specifies CASPEVETQYF.

The V call is TRBV5-1, the J call TRBJ2-7; D possibly uses TRBD1 or TRBD2 (6 bases each). Trimming took off 3 bases at V and 3 bases at J, with 43 bases between the two ends. Germline CDR1 is SGHRS and CDR2 is YFSETQ. The CDR3 loop spans 24 amino acids. This CDR3 is CASSSGSETGVTPGWRGSGYEQYF. The CDR3 coding sequence is TGCGCCAGCAGCTCGGGGAGCGAGACAGGTGTCACGCCAGGATGGCGGGGAAGTGGCTACGAGCAGTACTTC.

This clone came up a few times. One end of the junction is discordant with germline, which a read error may explain. V gene TRBV5-1 combines with J gene TRBJ2-3; the D is unclear. Germline CDR1 reads SGHRS; CDR2 reads YFSETQ. There are 12 residues in the CDR3. The CDR3 coding sequence is TGCGCCAGCAGTCTAACCGGAGATACGCAGTGTTTT. Translation gives CASSLTGDTQCF.

In this sample, this clone turned up once. The CDR3, as DNA: TGTGCCAGCAGTGACGTCCCAGGGGAGAGCGGTGAGCAGTTCTTC. The encoded protein is CASSDVPGESGEQFF. The chain combines TRBV6-4 with TRBJ2-1, with a weak D call TRBD1 (6 bases). V lost 2 bases and J lost 9, with 17 bases in between. The CDR3 runs to 15 residues. CDR1 is MRHNA and CDR2 is SNTAGT in the germline V gene.

This clone has a handful of counts. The rearrangement uses TRBV9 and TRBJ2-2, with 9 bases identical to TRBD1. The germline V gene encodes CDR1 SGDLS and CDR2 YYNGEE. This CDR3 comprises 15 residues. The ends lost 3 bases at V and 4 bases at J; junction bases unmatched: 4. In DNA form, the CDR3 reads TGTGCCAGCAGCGGGGGACAGGGACCCACCGGGGAGCTGTTTTTT. It yields the protein CASSGGQGPTGELFF.

This clone was seen a handful of times. The CDR3 reads CATSRDEGARSNQPQHF. The CDR3, as DNA: TGTGCCACCAGCAGAGATGAGGGGGCGAGGAGCAATCAGCCCCAGCATTTT. The chain is built from TRBV15 and TRBJ1-5, with TRBD1 identical over 7 bases. V was pared by 0 bases and J by 1 base, with 6 bases of the junction left unmatched. CDR1 and CDR2 (germline): LNHNV, YYDKDF (reference sequence). The CDR3 is made up of 17 amino acids.